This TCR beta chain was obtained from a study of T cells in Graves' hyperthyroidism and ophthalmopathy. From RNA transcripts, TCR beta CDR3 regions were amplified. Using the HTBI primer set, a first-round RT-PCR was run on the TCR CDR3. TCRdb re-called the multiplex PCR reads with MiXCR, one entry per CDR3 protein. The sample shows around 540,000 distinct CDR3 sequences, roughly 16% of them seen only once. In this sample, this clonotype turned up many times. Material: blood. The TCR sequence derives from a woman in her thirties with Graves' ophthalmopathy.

The CDR3 is CASSLEAGERGQPQHF. The DNA of the CDR3 is TGTGCCAGCAGCTTAGAGGCAGGGGAAAGGGGTCAGCCCCAGCATTTT. The gene calls are TRBV7-9 and TRBJ1-5; D might be TRBD1 (6 bases). Germline lookup yields CDR1 SEHNR and CDR2 FQNEAQ (reference sequence). Trimming shortened V by 1 base and J by 6 bases, and 16 bases separated the two germline ends. This CDR3 has 16 amino acids.